These T cell receptor beta chains were read from a single sample in a study of identical twins. A single record per CDR3 protein comes from TCRdb applying MiXCR to the 5' RACE reads. The table has under 300,000 distinct CDR3 sequences, more than 13% seen once. The sequenced sample was memory (CD45RO+) T cells sorted from blood. The source is a woman in her late teens or twenties in good health. Each CDR3 is given with its conserved first and last residue. The order of the fields is D gene, V gene, clone size, J gene, CDR3 DNA, CDR3 protein. A D gene is named only where the DNA matches it firmly. Clone sizes are given selectively: once, few, many, or a class where the clone is expanded.

D gene: TRBD2; V gene: TRBV12-3/TRBV12-4; clone size: .; J gene: TRBJ2-3; CDR3 DNA: TGTGCCAGCAGTGGACTAGCGGGAGAAAGGGGAAGTTGGACGACAGATACGCAGTATTTT; CDR3 protein: CASSGLAGERGSWTTDTQYF
D gene: .; V gene: TRBV5-1; clone size: few; J gene: TRBJ2-3; CDR3 DNA: TGCGCCAGCAGCTTTACAGAGCCTGGGGATACGCAGTATTTT; CDR3 protein: CASSFTEPGDTQYF
D gene: .; V gene: TRBV9; clone size: .; J gene: TRBJ2-7; CDR3 DNA: TGTGCCAGCAGCGTCGGCATCGGCCACGAGCAGTACTTC; CDR3 protein: CASSVGIGHEQYF
D gene: TRBD2; V gene: TRBV6-5; clone size: few; J gene: TRBJ2-3; CDR3 DNA: TGTGCCAGCAGTTTTAGCGGGGGGGGGGATACGCAGTATTTT; CDR3 protein: CASSFSGGGDTQYF
D gene: .; V gene: TRBV7-3; clone size: few; J gene: TRBJ2-1; CDR3 DNA: TGTGCCAGCTCTAGGGGGTCCGGATGGGAGCAGTTCTTC; CDR3 protein: CASSRGSGWEQFF
D gene: .; V gene: TRBV3-1; clone size: few; J gene: TRBJ1-1; CDR3 DNA: TGTGCCAGCAGCCAAGAGGGTCGGGTAGCTTTCTTT; CDR3 protein: CASSQEGRVAFF
D gene: .; V gene: TRBV25-1; clone size: .; J gene: TRBJ1-1; CDR3 DNA: TGTGCCAGCAGTGAATATTTGGTGGGAGCTTTCTTT; CDR3 protein: CASSEYLVGAFF
D gene: TRBD1; V gene: TRBV11-3; clone size: few; J gene: TRBJ2-5; CDR3 DNA: TGTGCCAGCAGCCCCAATGACAGGGGTTTGGCCGGAGAGACCCAGTACTTC; CDR3 protein: CASSPNDRGLAGETQYF
D gene: .; V gene: TRBV6-5; clone size: .; J gene: TRBJ2-7; CDR3 DNA: TGTGCCAGCAGTTACTCGTACGGGAAGCACTATGAGCAGTACTTC; CDR3 protein: CASSYSYGKHYEQYF
D gene: TRBD1; V gene: TRBV7-8; clone size: many; J gene: TRBJ2-3; CDR3 DNA: TGTGCCAGCAGCTTAGGGCCCTGGACAGGGCGGACAGATACGCAGTATTTT; CDR3 protein: CASSLGPWTGRTDTQYF
D gene: .; V gene: TRBV12-3/TRBV12-4; clone size: few; J gene: TRBJ2-3; CDR3 DNA: TGTGCCAGCAGGGGGACCCGGTTGGTAGATACGCAGTATTTT; CDR3 protein: CASRGTRLVDTQYF
D gene: TRBD1; V gene: TRBV7-9; clone size: many; J gene: TRBJ2-7; CDR3 DNA: TGTGCCAGCAGCCAGAGGGGACAGCTCACCTACGAGCAGTACTTC; CDR3 protein: CASSQRGQLTYEQYF
D gene: TRBD2; V gene: TRBV20-1; clone size: .; J gene: TRBJ2-3; CDR3 DNA: TGCAGTGCTAGAGAAAGAGCGGGGGGCACAGATACGCAGTATTTT; CDR3 protein: CSARERAGGTDTQYF
D gene: .; V gene: TRBV5-6; clone size: few; J gene: TRBJ1-5; CDR3 DNA: TGTGCCAGCAGCACTGGACAGCCGAATCCCAATCAGCCCCAGCATTTT; CDR3 protein: CASSTGQPNPNQPQHF
D gene: .; V gene: TRBV5-1; clone size: many; J gene: TRBJ2-1; CDR3 DNA: TGCGCCAGCAGCTTGGGGACAGTTACTTACAATGAGCAGTTCTTC; CDR3 protein: CASSLGTVTYNEQFF
D gene: .; V gene: TRBV7-9; clone size: few; J gene: TRBJ2-6; CDR3 DNA: TGTGCCGGCCGTCCGATCATCTCTGGGGCCAACGTCCTGACTTTC; CDR3 protein: CAGRPIISGANVLTF
D gene: TRBD2; V gene: TRBV5-1; clone size: .; J gene: TRBJ2-1; CDR3 DNA: TGCGCCAGCAGCGGGACTAGGGGTTCCTACAATGAGCAGTTCTTC; CDR3 protein: CASSGTRGSYNEQFF
D gene: TRBD2; V gene: TRBV20-1; clone size: many; J gene: TRBJ2-1; CDR3 DNA: TGCAGTGCTCGACCTCGACTAGCGGGAGTAAGGCATGAGCAGTTCTTC; CDR3 protein: CSARPRLAGVRHEQFF